This passage covers 10 T cell receptor beta chains from one sample sequenced in a study of T cell responses to AZD1222 COVID-19 vaccine. Here immunoSEQ multiplex PCR was the method, and the copy in TCRdb shows in-frame clones only, minus some. The table lists some 87,000 clones, about 93% of them singletons. The input for sequencing was peripheral blood, taken on day 0 of MenACWY control vaccination. Source of these receptors: an adult in good health.

The rearrangement uses TRBV28 and TRBJ1-3; 9 bases fit TRBD1. The V gene's germline CDR1 is MDHEN and CDR2 SYDVKM. V was pared by 2 bases and J by 4 bases, with 6 bases of the junction left unmatched. The CDR3 length is 16 residues. This CDR3 is CASSLPQGANGNTIYF. The CDR3 nucleotides are TGTGCCAGCAGTTTACCACAGGGGGCGAACGGAAACACCATATATTTT. Drawing the rest from reference TRBV28 and TRBJ1-3, the complete variable domain is DVKVTQSSRYLVKRTGEKVFLECVQDMDHENMFWYRQDPGLGLRLIYFSYDVKMKEKGDIPEGYSVSREKKERFSLILESASTNQTSMYLCASSLPQGANGNTIYFGEGSWLTVV.

J is TRBJ2-7 and V is TRBV28; D possibly corresponds to TRBD2 (6 bases). CDR1 MDHEN and CDR2 SYDVKM come from the germline V gene. Between the trimmed V and J ends, which lost 4 bases and 0 bases, there was a span of 13 bases. The CDR3 loop spans 15 amino acids. The CDR3 sequence is CASSSSADSSYEQYF. As DNA, the CDR3 is TGTGCCAGCAGTTCTAGCGCTGACAGCTCCTACGAGCAGTACTTC.

The chain uses TRBV6-2 or TRBV6-3 and TRBJ2-2, with D possibly being TRBD2 (6 bases). Germline values: CDR1 MNHEY, CDR2 SVGEGT. Trimming left V 6 bases short and J 6 bases short, with 17 bases between. The CDR3 runs 15 residues. CDR3 DNA sequence: TGTGCCAGCAGCCCGCCGGTGGGGGGTGCCGGGGAGCTGTTTTTT. It yields the protein CASSPPVGGAGELFF.

The rearrangement links TRBV6-2 or TRBV6-3 to TRBJ2-1, with 7 bases fitting TRBD1. Germline lookup yields CDR1 MNHEY and CDR2 SVGEGT. The V segment lost 6 bases and the J segment 6 bases; nucleotides outside the gene matches: 14. CDR3 length: 16 residues. CDR3 sequence: CASSETGTNTGNEQFF. In DNA, the CDR3 is TGTGCCAGCAGCGAGACAGGGACGAACACAGGCAATGAGCAGTTCTTC.

CDR3 nucleotides: TGTGCCAGTAAGAGGGAGGAGTATGGCTACACCTTC. Protein: CASKREEYGYTF. This chain joins TRBV19 and TRBJ1-2; D uncertain. Per the germline V gene, CDR1 is LNHDA and CDR2 is SQIVND (reference sequence). Trimming shortened V by 7 bases and J by 5 bases, and 11 bases separated the two germline ends. The CDR3 loop spans 12 amino acids.

This sequence joins TRBV11-2 and TRBJ1-3; D not resolved. The length of the CDR3 is 13 residues. The germline V gene encodes CDR1 SGHAT and CDR2 FQNNGV. V shed 5 bases and J shed 4 bases, with 9 bases lying between them. CDR3 coding DNA: TGTGCCAGCAGCCGAAGCAGGGGAAACACCATATATTTT. This gives the protein CASSRSRGNTIYF.

With respect to this clone: This CDR3 is also generated by other DNA sequences in the sample. J is TRBJ2-7 and V is TRBV6-5, with TRBD2 matching over 10 bases. CDR3 size: 14 residues. Germline values: CDR1 MNHEY, CDR2 SVGAGI. V lost 5 bases, J lost 2 bases, and 3 bases stayed unmatched. The CDR3 DNA reads as TGTGCCAGCAGTACACTAGCGGGGCCCTACGAGCAGTACTTC. Protein product: CASSTLAGPYEQYF.

The rearrangement uses TRBV6-2 or TRBV6-3 and TRBJ2-7; D perhaps matches TRBD2 (5 bases). The V gene's germline CDR1 is MNHEY and CDR2 SVGEGT. The length of the CDR3 is 15 residues. The V end lost 0 bases, the J end lost 3 bases, and 12 bases lay between the germline ends. Here the CDR3 DNA reads TGTGCCAGCAGTTACTCCGGGGAGCCACACTACGAGCAGTACTTC. Translated, it gives CASSYSGEPHYEQYF.

This chain joins TRBV3-1 (or the pseudogene TRBV3-2) and TRBJ2-1; 10 bases match TRBD2. Germline V lookup: CDR1 LGHDT, CDR2 YNNKEL (reference sequence). V trimming: 4 bases; J trimming: 7 bases; junction bases outside the gene matches: 13. The CDR3 runs to 17 residues. CDR3 residues: CASSPFGAGGYSNEQFF. CDR3 DNA sequence: TGTGCCAGCAGCCCCTTTGGAGCGGGAGGGTATAGTAATGAGCAGTTCTTC.

V usage is TRBV6-7 and J usage is TRBJ1-2, with D possibly being TRBD1 (6 bases). TRBV6-7 is placed among ORFs of uncertain function. This CDR3 has 18 residues. V shed 5 bases and J shed 1 base, with 23 bases lying between them. CDR3: CASSPTHQGLGDNYGYTF. The CDR3, as DNA: TGTGCCAGCAGTCCTACACATCAGGGGCTTGGAGATAACTATGGCTACACCTTC.